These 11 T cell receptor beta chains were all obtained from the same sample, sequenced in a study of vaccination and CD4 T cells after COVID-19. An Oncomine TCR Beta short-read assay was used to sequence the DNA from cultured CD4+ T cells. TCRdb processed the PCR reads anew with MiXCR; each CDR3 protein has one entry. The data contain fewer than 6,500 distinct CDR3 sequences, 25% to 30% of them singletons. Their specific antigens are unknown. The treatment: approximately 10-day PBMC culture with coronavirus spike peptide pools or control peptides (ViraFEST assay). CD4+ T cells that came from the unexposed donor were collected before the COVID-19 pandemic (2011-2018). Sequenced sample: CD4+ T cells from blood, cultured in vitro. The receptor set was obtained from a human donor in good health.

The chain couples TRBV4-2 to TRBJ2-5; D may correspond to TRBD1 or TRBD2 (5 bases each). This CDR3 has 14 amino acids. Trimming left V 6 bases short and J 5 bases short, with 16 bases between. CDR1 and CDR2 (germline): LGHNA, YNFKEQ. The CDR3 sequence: CASRGLGEGETQYF. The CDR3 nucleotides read TGTGCCAGCAGAGGGTTAGGAGAGGGGGAGACCCAGTACTTC.

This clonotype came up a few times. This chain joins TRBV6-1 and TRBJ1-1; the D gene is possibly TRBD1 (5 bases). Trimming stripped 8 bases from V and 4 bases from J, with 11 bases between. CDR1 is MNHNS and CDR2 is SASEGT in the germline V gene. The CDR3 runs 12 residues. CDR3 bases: TGTGCCAGCTTGATACAGGCCACTGAAGCTTTCTTT. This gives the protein CASLIQATEAFF.

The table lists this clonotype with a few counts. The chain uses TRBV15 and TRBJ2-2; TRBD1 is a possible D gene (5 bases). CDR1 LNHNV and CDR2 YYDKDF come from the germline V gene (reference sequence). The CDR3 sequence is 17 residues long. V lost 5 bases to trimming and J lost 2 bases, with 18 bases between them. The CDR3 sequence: CATSFIPGQGNTGELFF. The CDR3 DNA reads TGTGCCACCAGCTTTATCCCAGGGCAAGGAAACACCGGGGAGCTGTTTTTT.

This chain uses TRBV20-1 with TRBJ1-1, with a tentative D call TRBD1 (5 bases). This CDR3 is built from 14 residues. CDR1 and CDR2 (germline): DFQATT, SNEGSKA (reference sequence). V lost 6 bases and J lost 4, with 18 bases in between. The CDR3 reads CSAESIRGSTEAFF. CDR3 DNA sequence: TGCAGTGCGGAAAGTATACGGGGGAGCACTGAAGCTTTCTTT.

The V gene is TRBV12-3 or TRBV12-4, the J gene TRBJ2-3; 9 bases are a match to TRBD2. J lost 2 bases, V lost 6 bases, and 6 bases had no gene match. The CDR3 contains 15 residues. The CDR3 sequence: CASRVSGGYTDTQYF. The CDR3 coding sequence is TGTGCCAGCAGAGTGAGCGGGGGGTACACAGATACGCAGTATTTT.

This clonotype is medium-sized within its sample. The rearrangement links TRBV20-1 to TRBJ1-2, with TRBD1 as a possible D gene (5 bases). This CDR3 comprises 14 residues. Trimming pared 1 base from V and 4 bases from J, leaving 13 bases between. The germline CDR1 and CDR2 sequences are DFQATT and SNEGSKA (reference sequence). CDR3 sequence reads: CSARGGGRGYGYTF. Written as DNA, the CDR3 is TGCAGTGCTAGAGGCGGGGGACGTGGCTATGGCTACACCTTC.

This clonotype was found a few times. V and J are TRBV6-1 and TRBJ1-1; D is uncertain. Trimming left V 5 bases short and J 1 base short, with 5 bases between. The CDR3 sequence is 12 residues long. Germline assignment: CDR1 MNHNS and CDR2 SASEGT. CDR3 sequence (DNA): TGTGCCAGCAGTCGGGAGAACACTGAAGCTTTCTTT. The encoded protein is CASSRENTEAFF.

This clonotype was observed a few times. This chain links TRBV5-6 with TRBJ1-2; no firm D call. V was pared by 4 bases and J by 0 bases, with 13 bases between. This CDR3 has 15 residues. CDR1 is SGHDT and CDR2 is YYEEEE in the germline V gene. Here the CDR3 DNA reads TGTGCCAGCAGCCCCCACAGCGGAGCTAACTATGGCTACACCTTC. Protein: CASSPHSGANYGYTF. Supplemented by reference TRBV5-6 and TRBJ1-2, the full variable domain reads DAGVTQSPTHLIKTRGQQVTLRCSPKSGHDTVSWYQQALGQGPQFIFQYYEEEERQRGNFPDRFSGHQFPNYSSELNVNALLLGDSALYLCASSPHSGANYGYTFGSGTRLTVV.

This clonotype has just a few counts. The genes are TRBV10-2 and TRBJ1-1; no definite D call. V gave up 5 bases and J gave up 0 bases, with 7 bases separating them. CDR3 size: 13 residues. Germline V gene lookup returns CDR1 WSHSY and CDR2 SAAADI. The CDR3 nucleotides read TGCGCCAGCAGTAGGGCGATGAACACTGAAGCTTTCTTT. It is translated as CASSRAMNTEAFF.

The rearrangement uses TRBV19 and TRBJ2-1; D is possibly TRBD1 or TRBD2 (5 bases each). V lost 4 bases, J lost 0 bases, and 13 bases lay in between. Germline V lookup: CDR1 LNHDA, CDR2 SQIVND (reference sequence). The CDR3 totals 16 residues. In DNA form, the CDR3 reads TGTGCCAGTAGTAAAAGGGACGCGAGCTCCTACAATGAGCAGTTCTTC. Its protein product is CASSKRDASSYNEQFF. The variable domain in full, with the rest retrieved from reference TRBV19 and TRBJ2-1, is DGGITQSPKYLFRKEGQNVTLSCEQNLNHDAMYWYRQDPGQGLRLIYYSQIVNDFQKGDIAEGYSVSREKKESFPLTVTSAQKNPTAFYLCASSKRDASSYNEQFFGPGTRLTVL.

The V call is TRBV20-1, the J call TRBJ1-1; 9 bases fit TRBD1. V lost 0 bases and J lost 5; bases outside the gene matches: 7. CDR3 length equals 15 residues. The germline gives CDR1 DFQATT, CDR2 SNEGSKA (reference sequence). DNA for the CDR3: TGCAGTGCTAGAGATAAGGACAGGGGAGTAACTGAAGCTTTCTTT. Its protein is CSARDKDRGVTEAFF.